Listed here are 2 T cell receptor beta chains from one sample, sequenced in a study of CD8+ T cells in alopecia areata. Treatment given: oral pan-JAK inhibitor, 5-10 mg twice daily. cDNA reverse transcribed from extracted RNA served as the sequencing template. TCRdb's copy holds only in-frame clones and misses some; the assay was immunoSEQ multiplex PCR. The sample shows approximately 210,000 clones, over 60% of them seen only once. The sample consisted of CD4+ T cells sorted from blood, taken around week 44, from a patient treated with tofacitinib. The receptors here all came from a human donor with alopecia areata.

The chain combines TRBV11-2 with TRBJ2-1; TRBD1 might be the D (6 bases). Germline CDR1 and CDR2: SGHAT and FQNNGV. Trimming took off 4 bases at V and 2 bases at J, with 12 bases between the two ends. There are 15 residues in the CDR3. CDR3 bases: TGTGCCAGCAGCTCGCAGGGGTTCACCTACAATGAGCAGTTCTTC. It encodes CASSSQGFTYNEQFF. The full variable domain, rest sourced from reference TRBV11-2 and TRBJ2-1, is EAGVAQSPRYKIIEKRQSVAFWCNPISGHATLYWYQQILGQGPKLLIQFQNNGVVDDSQLPKDRFSAERLKGVDSTLKIQPAKLEDSAVYLCASSSQGFTYNEQFFGPGTRLTVL.

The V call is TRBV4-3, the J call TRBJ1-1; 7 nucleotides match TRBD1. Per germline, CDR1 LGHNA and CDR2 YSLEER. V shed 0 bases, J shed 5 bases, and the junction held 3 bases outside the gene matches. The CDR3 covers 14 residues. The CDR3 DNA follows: TGCGCCAGCAGCCAAGAAACAGGGGATACTGAAGCTTTCTTT. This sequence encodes CASSQETGDTEAFF.